This T cell receptor (beta chain) was observed in a study of beta chain features in type 1 diabetes. Study at large: The patient and healthy donor groups were comparable for age, gender and cell yields.

This clone turned up a few times. What it binds is unknown. CDR3 length: 13 residues. The authors reverse transcribed all of the isolated RNA, so sequencing captured expressed TCRB transcripts. Produced via immunoSEQ multiplex PCR; TCRdb's table is partial and in-frame only. The sample includes more than 100,000 clones, 15% to 20% of them seen just once. Via CD45RO/CCR7/CD25/CD127/CD95/CD27, cells of the CD4+ naive, central memory, regulatory and stem cell-like memory subsets were sorted. General study results and limits: Short templates might get an advantage during PCR, and this would be equal in patients and controls. Sampled from patients, naive, central memory and Treg TCRB repertoires appeared more similar than those sampled from healthy donors. Shorter TCRB CDR3s, moderately but significantly so, marked every one of the four CD4+ subsets in Type 1 diabetes patients.

The J gene is TRBJ2-7, the V gene TRBV12-2; TRBD1, the table's D call, was not compared with the DNA. TRBV12-2 represents a pseudogene. The TCR sequence derives from a man aged 25-40 years with type 1 diabetes. The sequenced sample consisted of central memory CD4+ T cells from blood. CDR3 sequence (DNA): TGTGCAAGTCGCTCCGGTAGGGGTAACGAGCAGTACTTC. Amino acid sequence: CASRSGRGNEQYF.